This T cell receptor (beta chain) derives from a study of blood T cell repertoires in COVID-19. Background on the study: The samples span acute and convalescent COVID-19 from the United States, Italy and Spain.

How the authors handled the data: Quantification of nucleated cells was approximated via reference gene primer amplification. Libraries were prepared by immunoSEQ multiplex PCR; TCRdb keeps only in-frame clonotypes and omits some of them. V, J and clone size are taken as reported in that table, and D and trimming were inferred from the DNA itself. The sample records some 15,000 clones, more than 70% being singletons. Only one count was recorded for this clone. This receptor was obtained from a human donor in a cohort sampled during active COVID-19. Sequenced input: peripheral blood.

The CDR3 reads CASTLTGWKNEQYF. In DNA, the CDR3 is TGTGCCAGCACTTTGACAGGGTGGAAAAACGAGCAGTACTTC. The chain joins TRBV6-5 to TRBJ2-7; 7 bases align to TRBD1. Germline CDR1 reads MNHEY; CDR2 reads SVGAGI. The CDR3 loop spans 14 amino acids. With 7 bases clipped from V and 5 bases from J, the junction kept 11 bases outside the gene matches.